The clone carrying this T cell receptor (beta chain) was found a few times. Profiling relied on immunoSEQ multiplex PCR, and the TCRdb table lists in-frame clones only, not all of them. Among about 100,000 clones listed, roughly 84% were seen once. In germline, CDR1 is LNHNV, CDR2 YYDKDF (reference sequence). CDR3 length equals 16 residues. V dropped 2 bases and J dropped 1 base, with 14 bases sitting between them. This specimen belongs to a study of control samples from healthy donors and cancer patients. The source of this sequence is a woman aged 50 to 65 in good health. This chain uses TRBV15 with TRBJ1-1, with D perhaps matching TRBD1 (6 bases). The sequencing input was blood. CDR3 DNA sequence: TGTGCCACCAGCAGACCTCTCGGACAGCCGAACACTGAAGCTTTCTTT. Its protein is CATSRPLGQPNTEAFF. Variable domain in full (rest from reference TRBV15 and TRBJ1-1): DAMVIQNPRYQVTQFGKPVTLSCSQTLNHNVMYWYQQKSSQAPKLLFHYYDKDFNNEADTPDNFQSRRPNTSFCFLDIRSPGLGDTAMYLCATSRPLGQPNTEAFFGQGTRLTVV.